The 18 T cell receptor beta chains below all came from one sample that was sequenced in a study of blood T cell repertoires in COVID-19 (TCRdb year 2020). Library preparation employed the immunoSEQ multiplex PCR assay. Drawn from immuneACCESS, this table holds only the in-frame rearrangements with V and J called that TCRdb kept. Clones are partly lost; checked studies trace under half to an unresolved V gene and leave the rest unexplained. The sample table records around 300,000 clones; 86% of these occur just once. Clones ranked in the top ten supply over 10% of the sample. What was sequenced was peripheral blood. Source of these receptors: a woman aged 70-85 years with COVID-19, enrolled during active disease.

The chain joins TRBV2 to TRBJ2-5; weak D call: TRBD1 (6 bases). CDR1 is SNHLY, CDR2 FYNNEI, per germline. V lost 8 bases and J 0 bases, leaving 10 bases between the germline ends. The CDR3 has 13 amino acids. The CDR3 DNA follows: TGTGCCAGCGGGGGCAGGGACCAAGAGACCCAGTACTTC. Protein product: CASGGRDQETQYF.

The chain is built from TRBV5-1 and TRBJ1-6; possible D gene TRBD1, 5 bases. This CDR3 region has 14 residues. Germline V gene sequence: CDR1 SGHRS, CDR2 YFSETQ. The V end was cut by 0 bases, the J end by 10 bases, with 11 bases between. In DNA, the CDR3 is TGCGCCAGCAGCTTGGAAAGGGGTTGGTCACCCCTCCACTTT. Translated: CASSLERGWSPLHF.

This clone was counted ten times or more. The chain employs TRBV7-9 and TRBJ2-7, with 8 bases aligning to TRBD1. The CDR3 has 14 amino acids. CDR1 is SEHNR and CDR2 is FQNEAQ in the germline V gene (reference sequence). After removal of 5 bases from V and 3 bases from J, the junction contained 6 bases not matched to a gene. The CDR3 loop reads CASSLMTGDYEQYF. DNA of the CDR3: TGTGCCAGCAGCCTAATGACAGGGGACTACGAGCAGTACTTC.

This clone was counted once. J is TRBJ2-7 and V is TRBV30; D is uncertain. Germline V gives CDR1 GTSNPN, CDR2 SVGIG (reference sequence). The CDR3 sequence is 10 residues long. V dropped 5 bases and J dropped 3 bases, with 5 bases sitting between them. CDR3 region: CAWGYYEQYF. In nucleotides, the CDR3 is TGTGCCTGGGGATACTACGAGCAGTACTTC.

The rearrangement joins TRBV7-9 to TRBJ2-3, with 7 bases lining up with TRBD2. The germline V gene has CDR1 SEHNR and CDR2 FQNEAQ (reference sequence). CDR3 size: 16 residues. The trim removed 5 bases at V and 6 bases at J, leaving 14 bases unmatched. The chain's CDR3 is CASSPSFRGVTDTQYF. In nucleotides, the CDR3 is TGTGCCAGCAGCCCCTCCTTTCGGGGGGTGACGGATACGCAGTATTTT. The full variable domain, with the rest looked up from reference TRBV7-9 and TRBJ2-3, is DTGVSQNPRHKITKRGQNVTFRCDPISEHNRLYWYRQTLGQGPEFLTYFQNEAQLEKSRLLSDRFSAERPKGSFSTLEIQRTEQGDSAMYLCASSPSFRGVTDTQYFGPGTRLTVL.

V gene TRBV7-6 combines with J gene TRBJ1-2; 8 nucleotides line up with TRBD1. V lost 5 bases and J lost 8; bases outside the gene matches: 7. The V gene's germline CDR1 is SGHVS and CDR2 FNYEAQ. This CDR3 contains 13 residues. The chain's CDR3 is CASSPYRGEGYTF. In DNA, the CDR3 is TGTGCCAGCAGCCCCTACAGGGGGGAGGGCTACACCTTC. The entire variable domain, with the rest obtained from reference TRBV7-6 and TRBJ1-2, is as follows: GAGVSQSPRYKVTKRGQDVALRCDPISGHVSLYWYRQALGQGPEFLTYFNYEAQQDKSGLPNDRFSAERPEGSISTLTIQRTEQRDSAMYRCASSPYRGEGYTFGSGTRLTVV.

This clone was found once. This chain joins TRBV6-4 and TRBJ2-1; D is possibly TRBD1 (5 bases). V was cut by 3 bases and J by 9 bases, with 6 bases left in between. The CDR3 is 11 residues long. Germline values: CDR1 MRHNA, CDR2 SNTAGT. The CDR3 protein is CASSERGEQFF. The CDR3, as DNA: TGTGCCAGCAGTGAAAGGGGTGAGCAGTTCTTC.

This clone was recorded once. J is TRBJ1-2 and V is TRBV4-1; no reliable D call. The germline V gene encodes CDR1 MGHRA and CDR2 YSYEKL. The CDR3 covers 14 residues. Trimming stripped 1 base from V and 7 bases from J, with 13 bases between. The CDR3 loop reads CASSQVGVYGGYTF. The CDR3 DNA follows: TGCGCCAGCAGCCAAGTCGGGGTTTACGGTGGCTACACCTTC.

V gene TRBV7-2 combines with J gene TRBJ2-1, with 8 positions matching TRBD2. The CDR3 is made up of 15 amino acids. Germline CDR1 and CDR2: SGHTA and FQGNSA. Trimming at V came to 1 base and at J to 10 bases, leaving 9 bases not matched to a gene. The CDR3 loop reads CASSLGPGLGDEQFF. The CDR3 bases are TGTGCCAGCAGCTTAGGACCGGGACTAGGCGACGAGCAGTTCTTC.

The gene calls are TRBV4-2 and TRBJ2-3, with 10 nucleotides matching TRBD2. This CDR3 spans 16 amino acids. V shed 0 bases and J 7 bases; nucleotides not matched to a gene: 7. Germline V CDR1 and CDR2: LGHNA, YNFKEQ. The CDR3 reads CASSQDRASGGNTQYF. CDR3 bases: TGTGCCAGCAGCCAAGATCGGGCTAGCGGGGGAAATACGCAGTATTTT.

The chain is built from TRBV2 and TRBJ2-2; TRBD1 is a possible D gene (5 bases). Germline loops: CDR1 SNHLY, CDR2 FYNNEI. Trimming took 4 bases from V and 5 from J, leaving 11 bases between them. The CDR3 sequence is 14 residues long. CDR3 DNA sequence: TGTGCCAGCAGTGGAAAGGGGAAGACCGGGGAGCTGTTTTTT. It translates to CASSGKGKTGELFF.

V and J are TRBV18 and TRBJ2-7; 16 bases align to TRBD2. The V gene end was trimmed by 5 bases and the J gene end by 5 bases; junction bases not matched to a gene: 3. CDR1 KGHSH and CDR2 LQKENI come from the germline V gene. This CDR3 has 15 amino acids. CDR3 DNA: TGTGCCAGCTCAACTGGGACTAGCGGGGGGGACGAGCAGTACTTC. Translating it yields CASSTGTSGGDEQYF.

The V and J genes are TRBV24-1 and TRBJ2-5, with TRBD2 matching over 9 bases. Trimming cost V 5 bases and J 2 bases; bases outside gene matches: 2. The CDR3 spans 14 residues. The germline gives CDR1 KGHDR, CDR2 SFDVKD. CDR3 residues: CATSVSGGQETQYF. The DNA of the CDR3 is TGTGCCACCAGTGTGAGCGGGGGGCAAGAGACCCAGTACTTC.

The rearrangement links TRBV7-8 to TRBJ1-2, with 8 positions matching TRBD1. The trim removed 4 bases at V and 8 bases at J, leaving 3 bases unmatched. CDR3 size: 12 residues. From germline, CDR1 is SGHVS and CDR2 FQNEAQ. The CDR3, as DNA: TGTGCCAGCAGCTCCGGGGACAGGGGCTACACCTTC. Its protein is CASSSGDRGYTF.

The rearrangement uses TRBV5-8 and TRBJ2-7; 10 nucleotides agree with TRBD2. This CDR3 region has 18 residues. The V and J ends lost 4 bases and 4 bases, in that order; junction bases with no gene match: 17. Per the germline V gene, CDR1 is SGHTS and CDR2 is YDEGEE. CDR3 residues: CASSLAGAILLPLYEQYF. The CDR3 region has the DNA TGTGCCAGCAGCCTAGCGGGGGCAATTCTACTCCCCCTATACGAGCAGTACTTC.

The V gene is TRBV5-1, the J gene TRBJ2-1, with 9 nucleotides matching TRBD2. The CDR3 spans 16 residues. CDR1 SGHRS and CDR2 YFSETQ come from the germline V gene. V lost 4 bases and J lost 3; bases outside the gene matches: 8. Here the CDR3 reads CASSPLISGGYNEQFF. CDR3 bases: TGCGCCAGCAGCCCTCTGATTAGCGGGGGCTACAATGAGCAGTTCTTC.

CDR3 bases: TGCGCCAGCAGCCAATGGACTAGCGGGGGGGGTGCAGATACGCAGTATTTT. Protein sequence: CASSQWTSGGGADTQYF. The rearrangement uses TRBV4-3 and TRBJ2-3; 15 positions match TRBD2. CDR1 is LGHNA, CDR2 YSLEER, per germline. This CDR3 comprises 17 residues. The V and J ends lost 2 bases and 4 bases, in that order; junction bases with no gene match: 4.

This clone was seen once. This specimen includes other DNA sequences encoding the same CDR3. This chain uses TRBV5-1 with TRBJ2-3, with 7 bases aligning to TRBD2. CDR1 and CDR2 (germline): SGHRS, YFSETQ. J gave up 0 bases and V 0 bases, and 1 base lay outside the gene matches. The CDR3 consists of 15 residues. CDR3 sequence (DNA): TGCGCCAGCAGCTTGGGGGGAGGGAGCACAGATACGCAGTATTTT. This encodes CASSLGGGSTDTQYF. Full variable domain (remainder filled in from reference TRBV5-1 and TRBJ2-3): KAGVTQTPRYLIKTRGQQVTLSCSPISGHRSVSWYQQTPGQGLQFLFEYFSETQRNKGNFPGRFSGRQFSNSRSEMNVSTLELGDSALYLCASSLGGGSTDTQYFGPGTRLTVL.